This record concerns one T cell receptor (beta chain) sequence. This receptor's antigen is unknown. Base qualities are not at hand, and no much larger clone is one base apart. RNA was isolated from bulk unsorted tissue, and RNA quality was assessed with a NanoDrop ND-1000 and an Agilent 2100. Donors were newly diagnosed lung cancer patients admitted for thoracic surgery in China between August and November 2014, without prior chemotherapy. Anyone who had undergone radiotherapy or chemotherapy before, or who had another cancer at the same time, was left out of the study. Pieces of surgical tissue measuring about 1-2.3 cm3 were kept in RNAlater solution and held at -80 degrees C until needed. The sample is drawn from a study of tumor and adjacent non-tumor tissue in lung cancer (dated by TCRdb to 2017 to 2018). Describing the broader study: The cohort included some 11 adenocarcinoma, a couple of squamous cell carcinoma and 1 small cell lung cancer patients. Among the 15 or so patients, ages ranged from about 31 to 76 years, some ten were men and 5 were women, and disease was TNM stage I to III. A total of some 130 million productive TCRbeta reads were generated by sequencing, corresponding to an average of about 4.17 million reads per sample. Bulk TCRbeta repertoires were compared between lung tumor tissue and matched distant non-tumor lung tissue obtained from approximately 15 lung cancer patients. TCRbeta CDR3 sequencing was performed on around 30 paired specimens, with one tumor sample and one normal lung sample collected per patient. Overall study results and their limits: Tumor tissue showed significantly higher TCR diversity (inverse Simpson) than normal lung tissue, at roughly 390 vs 170 (P = 0.0075, Mann-Whitney U test). Neither the sequencing platform nor unique molecular identifiers are mentioned in the methods. The cohort had only approximately 16 patients, and the authors noted that larger samples and more detailed clinical data are needed. A significantly larger cumulative share of the repertoire was made up by the top 100 clones in normal lung than in tumor tissue. TCR diversity was significantly higher in younger patients, and greater tumor TCR diversity was associated with shorter overall survival and shorter disease-free survival. Peripheral blood was not sequenced, so blood TCRbeta repertoires were not examined in the lung cancer patients of the study.

The library was generated by multiplex PCR. Data came from an Illumina HiSeq 2500. TCRbeta libraries were built by three rounds of nested PCR using primers (Table S4), following protocols modified from ARM-PCR. Before sequencing, PCR products in the 200-500 bp range were cut out of the gel and cleaned up using the QIAquick gel extraction kit. Turning to the authors' computational methods: Reads were cleaned with Trimmomatic, merged with FLASH into complete CDR3 sequences, and assigned to V(D)J germline segments with MiTCR. Clonal diversity was calculated as the inverse Simpson's index using VDJtools. A read counted as productive if the sequence was in-frame and lacked a premature stop codon. In TCRdb, the public reads were trimmed at Q25 with fastp and aligned with MiXCR, with productive beta chains retained. Each entry merges the rows of one CDR3 protein and shows their most common DNA and genes. V and J calls and clone size were set by TCRdb, not the authors. In this sample the table shows 100,000 to 120,000 distinct CDR3 sequences, approximately 80% of which occur a single time. 22% of the sample is in the top ten clones.

Specimen: lung tumor tissue. The source is a man between 65 and 79 years old with non-small cell lung cancer.

The CDR3 loop reads CASGLKTGWMNTEAFF. The DNA is TGTGCCAGCGGTTTAAAGACAGGATGGATGAACACTGAAGCTTTCTTT. The sequence is built from TRBV11-3 and TRBJ1-1; possibly the D gene is TRBD1, per 6 matching bases. At the junction V is shortened by 8 bases and J by 0 bases, with 19 bases in between. CDR1 and CDR2 are read off the germline V gene as SGHNT and YENEEA. There are 16 amino acids in the CDR3, from cysteine to phenylalanine inclusive. CDR3 DNA is the only sequence kept; it has 48 bases, read in frame from the first base.